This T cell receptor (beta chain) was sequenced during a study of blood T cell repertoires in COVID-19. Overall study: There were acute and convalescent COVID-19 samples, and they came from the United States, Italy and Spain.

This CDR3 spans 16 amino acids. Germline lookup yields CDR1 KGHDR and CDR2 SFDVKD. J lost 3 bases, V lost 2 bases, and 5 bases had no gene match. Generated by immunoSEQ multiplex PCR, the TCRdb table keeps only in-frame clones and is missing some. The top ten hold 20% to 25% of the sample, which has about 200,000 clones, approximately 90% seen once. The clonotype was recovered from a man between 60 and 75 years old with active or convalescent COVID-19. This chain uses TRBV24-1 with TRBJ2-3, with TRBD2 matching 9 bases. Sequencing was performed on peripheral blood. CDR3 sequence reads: CATSDYRLAGTDTQYF. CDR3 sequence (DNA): TGTGCCACCAGTGATTATAGGCTAGCGGGGACAGATACGCAGTATTTT.